One and the same sample provided the 27 T cell receptor beta chains below, sequenced in a study of blood T cell repertoires in COVID-19 (dated by TCRdb to the early 2020s). The library was prepared using the immunoSEQ multiplex PCR assay. The source is immuneACCESS, and TCRdb retained only in-frame sequences with V and J called. Part of the clones is not carried over; for the studies checked, unresolved V genes explain less than half of this, and the remainder is unexplained. The sample contains under 300,000 clones, around nine tenths of them found a single time. The ten largest clones add up to around 12% of the sample. Specimen: peripheral blood. These TCRs come from a woman in her 70s with COVID-19, enrolled during active disease.

The chain combines TRBV2 with TRBJ1-4, with a weak D call TRBD1 (5 bases). CDR3 length: 13 residues. Trimming stripped 4 bases from V and 6 bases from J, with 9 bases between. The germline V gene encodes CDR1 SNHLY and CDR2 FYNNEI. CDR3 bases: TGTGCCAGCAGTGGCAGGGATTATGAAAAACTGTTTTTT. It codes for CASSGRDYEKLFF.

The chain recombines TRBV30 with TRBJ1-4; D ambiguous. V lost 2 bases to trimming and J lost 14 bases, with 15 bases between them. This CDR3 has 12 residues. Germline CDR1 and CDR2: GTSNPN and SVGIG (reference sequence). This chain's CDR3 is CAWSTGSSALFF. In DNA form, the CDR3 reads TGTGCCTGGAGTACCGGGTCCAGCGCGCTGTTTTTT.

This chain uses TRBV5-4 with TRBJ2-7, with TRBD2 as a possible D gene (7 bases). Germline CDR1 SGHNT, CDR2 YYREEE (reference sequence). The CDR3 extends over 14 amino acids. Trimming took 3 bases from V and 7 from J, leaving 17 bases between them. DNA for the CDR3: TGTGCCAGCAGCTCGGGCGGGGGCCCCCAGGAGCAGTACTTC. The encoded protein is CASSSGGGPQEQYF.

J is TRBJ1-6 and V is TRBV2; perhaps TRBD1 as D (6 bases). The CDR3 loop spans 13 amino acids. V was trimmed by 1 base and J by 12 bases, leaving 10 bases between them. Germline values: CDR1 SNHLY, CDR2 FYNNEI. The CDR3 DNA follows: TGTGCCAGCAGTGAAGTCGCCAGGGGACCCCTCCACTTT. It specifies CASSEVARGPLHF.

This clone was seen more than once but under ten times. This chain joins TRBV5-1 and TRBJ1-6, with D unclear. From germline, CDR1 is SGHRS and CDR2 YFSETQ. Trimming removed 0 bases at V and 7 bases at J, with 11 bases between. The length of the CDR3 is 15 residues. CDR3 DNA sequence: TGCGCCAGCAGCTTGGTTGGAGGGTGGAATTCACCCCTCCACTTT. Its protein product is CASSLVGGWNSPLHF.

CDR3: CASSEQGTHGYTF. The CDR3 coding sequence is TGTGCCAGCAGTGAACAGGGAACGCATGGCTACACCTTC. The chain combines TRBV2 with TRBJ1-2, with TRBD1 as a possible D gene (5 bases). The CDR3 length is 13 residues. V dropped 2 bases and J dropped 6 bases, with 10 bases sitting between them. Germline loops: CDR1 SNHLY, CDR2 FYNNEI.

The J gene is TRBJ1-1, the V gene TRBV11-1; possibly TRBD1 for D (5 bases). With 2 bases removed from V and 5 bases from J, the gap between germline ends came to 12 bases. CDR1 and CDR2 from the germline V gene are SGHAT and FQDESV (reference sequence). This CDR3 is built from 14 residues. Here the CDR3 reads CASSLRGVGTEAFF. In nucleotides, the CDR3 is TGTGCCAGCAGCTTACGGGGGGTTGGTACTGAAGCTTTCTTT.

The V gene is TRBV5-1, the J gene TRBJ2-5; D remains ambiguous. CDR3 length equals 15 residues. V dropped 3 bases and J dropped 4 bases, with 16 bases sitting between them. Germline V gene data show CDR1 as SGHRS and CDR2 as YFSETQ. The CDR3 coding sequence is TGCGCCAGCAGCTCCTGGAGCTCGTCAGCAGAGACCCAGTACTTC. This translates into CASSSWSSSAETQYF.

The chain links TRBV4-2 to TRBJ2-3, with 11 bases aligning to TRBD2. This CDR3 is 15 amino acids long. Germline CDR1 LGHNA, CDR2 YNFKEQ. The trim removed 0 bases at V and 5 bases at J, leaving 1 base unmatched. CDR3 DNA sequence: TGTGCCAGCAGCCAAGAGCTAGCGGGGGGAGATACGCAGTATTTT. It encodes CASSQELAGGDTQYF.

This chain connects TRBV9 to TRBJ1-1, with D perhaps matching TRBD1 (5 bases). CDR3 size: 16 residues. V dropped 4 bases and J dropped 0 bases, with 16 bases sitting between them. Per the germline V gene, CDR1 is SGDLS and CDR2 is YYNGEE. In DNA, the CDR3 is TGTGCCAGCAGCCCAAGTGCAGGGCCCATGAACACTGAAGCTTTCTTT. Its protein product is CASSPSAGPMNTEAFF.

V usage is TRBV18 and J usage is TRBJ1-2; TRBD1 is a possible D gene (5 bases). Germline CDR1 is KGHSH and CDR2 is LQKENI. The CDR3 is 16 residues long. V lost 2 bases to trimming and J lost 3 bases, with 16 bases between them. CDR3 DNA sequence: TGTGCCAGCTCACCATCCTCTAGGGGAGGGGACTATGGCTACACCTTC. Translated: CASSPSSRGGDYGYTF.

The genes are TRBV2 and TRBJ1-1; D might be TRBD1 (6 bases). This CDR3 spans 15 amino acids. Germline V CDR1 and CDR2: SNHLY, FYNNEI. The ends were cut back, 6 bases at V and 0 bases at J, with 14 bases in the middle. The CDR3 here is CASREQGTMNTEAFF. The DNA for the CDR3 is TGTGCCAGCAGGGAACAGGGTACCATGAACACTGAAGCTTTCTTT. The full variable domain, in which reference TRBV2 and TRBJ1-1 provide the parts outside the CDR3, is EPEVTQTPSHQVTQMGQEVILRCVPISNHLYFYWYRQILGQKVEFLVSFYNNEISEKSEIFDDQFSVERPDGSNFTLKIRSTKLEDSAMYFCASREQGTMNTEAFFGQGTRLTVV.

This rearrangement joins TRBV9 to TRBJ1-3; the D gene is possibly TRBD1 (5 bases). Germline loops: CDR1 SGDLS, CDR2 YYNGEE. V lost 3 bases and J lost 1, with 5 bases in between. CDR3 length: 13 amino acids. The CDR3 sequence is CASSDRSGNTIYF. Here the CDR3 DNA reads TGTGCCAGCAGCGACAGGTCTGGAAACACCATATATTTT.

This clone was counted a single time. This chain connects TRBV28 to TRBJ1-2; 10 bases are shared with TRBD1. The CDR3 runs to 14 residues. The V and J ends lost 7 bases and 4 bases, in that order; junction bases with no gene match: 6. Germline assignment: CDR1 MDHEN and CDR2 SYDVKM. CDR3 nucleotide sequence: TGTGCCAGCATCCACGGGACAGGGGTCTATGGCTACACCTTC. This encodes CASIHGTGVYGYTF.

In its sample, this clone was seen once. The chain carries TRBV24-1 and TRBJ1-2; D call uncertain. This CDR3 spans 12 amino acids. Looked up from germline, CDR1 is KGHDR and CDR2 is SFDVKD. V lost 4 bases to trimming and J lost 8 bases, with 10 bases between them. The CDR3 nucleotides are TGTGCCACCAGTGAGGGAGGCTTAGGCTACACCTTC. It is translated as CATSEGGLGYTF.

The sample holds a few counts of this clone. This chain connects TRBV27 to TRBJ1-6, with D uncertain. From germline, CDR1 is MNHEY and CDR2 SMNVEV (reference sequence). V lost 2 bases and J lost 0, with 11 bases in between. The CDR3 length is 17 residues. The CDR3 DNA sequence: TGTGCCAGCAGTTTAGCGGGCAGTAGCTCCTATAATTCACCCCTCCACTTT. Protein sequence: CASSLAGSSSYNSPLHF.

V and J are TRBV24-1 and TRBJ2-1; 7 nucleotides line up with TRBD1. This CDR3 spans 13 amino acids. CDR1 is KGHDR and CDR2 is SFDVKD in the germline V gene. V dropped 7 bases and J dropped 7; count of bases not matched to a gene: 6. As DNA, the CDR3 is TGTGCCACCAGGGACAGGTTATTTAATGAGCAGTTCTTC. Its protein is CATRDRLFNEQFF.

This clone has more than one count but fewer than ten. The chain joins TRBV14 to TRBJ2-1, with 9 bases that match TRBD2. With 1 base clipped from V and 8 bases from J, the junction kept 6 bases outside the gene matches. Germline V gene lookup returns CDR1 SGHDN and CDR2 FVKESK. This CDR3 region has 15 residues. In DNA form, the CDR3 reads TGTGCCAGCAGCCAAGTGGGGGGACTAGCCCATGAGCAGTTCTTC. It codes for CASSQVGGLAHEQFF.

This clone occurred a few times. Relative to the germline gene, one junction end is altered; a read error may explain this. The chain couples TRBV30 to TRBJ1-6; no clear D. CDR3 length: 11 residues. The V gene's germline CDR1 is GTSNPN and CDR2 SVGIG (reference sequence). For the CDR3, the DNA is TGTGCCTGGAGGAGGACTTCAGCCCTCCACTTT. This translates into CAWRRTSALHF.

This chain links TRBV5-1 with TRBJ2-2, with a possible D match to TRBD2 (6 bases). The CDR3 is 15 residues long. The germline V and J ends were trimmed by 0 bases and 3 bases, with 9 bases remaining between them. Germline values: CDR1 SGHRS, CDR2 YFSETQ. The CDR3: CASSLVSGYTGELFF. Written as DNA, the CDR3 is TGCGCCAGCAGCTTGGTTAGCGGATACACCGGGGAGCTGTTTTTT.

The chain has TRBV19 and TRBJ1-2; D might be TRBD1 (5 bases). Germline CDR1 is LNHDA and CDR2 is SQIVND (reference sequence). Trimming took off 6 bases at V and 4 bases at J, with 15 bases between the two ends. This CDR3 has 14 residues. In nucleotides, the CDR3 is TGTGCCAGTAGGGAGGGTACAGGCTTCTATGGCTACACCTTC. It encodes CASREGTGFYGYTF.

This chain connects TRBV18 to TRBJ1-5; D gene unclear. The ends were cut back, 4 bases at V and 2 bases at J, with 12 bases in the middle. Germline V CDR1 and CDR2: KGHSH, LQKENI. This CDR3 is built from 15 residues. The CDR3 sequence: CASSRTEGGNQPQHF. CDR3 nucleotides: TGTGCCAGCTCACGGACGGAGGGTGGCAATCAGCCCCAGCATTTT.

V usage is TRBV9 and J usage is TRBJ1-4; tentative D call: TRBD1 (5 bases). CDR1 and CDR2 from the germline V gene are SGDLS and YYNGEE. The CDR3 totals 15 residues. The V end was cut by 6 bases, the J end by 8 bases, with 20 bases between. The CDR3 DNA reads as TGTGCCAGCACCCCAGGGCAGGCGGTTTCCGAAAAACTGTTTTTT. Its translation: CASTPGQAVSEKLFF.

This rearrangement joins TRBV5-5 to TRBJ1-1; D possibly corresponds to TRBD1 (6 bases). This CDR3 spans 15 amino acids. Germline CDR1 SGHKS, CDR2 YYEKEE (reference sequence). Between the trimmed V and J ends, which lost 3 bases and 2 bases, there was a span of 14 bases. In DNA, the CDR3 is TGTGCCAGCAGCTCGTACTCACAGGGAAACACTGAAGCTTTCTTT. Its protein is CASSSYSQGNTEAFF.

The count of this clone is one. V gene TRBV27 combines with J gene TRBJ1-4; D uncertain. The CDR3 is 15 amino acids. Germline CDR1 MNHEY, CDR2 SMNVEV (reference sequence). Trimming shortened V by 5 bases and J by 8 bases, and 18 bases separated the two germline ends. CDR3 coding DNA: TGTGCCAGCAGTCTAAATTCAAGAAGAGAGGAAAAACTGTTTTTT. Translating gives CASSLNSRREEKLFF.

The genes are TRBV24-1 and TRBJ2-5; TRBD1 aligns across 12 bases. Unmatched junction bases numbered 0, after V lost 4 bases and J lost 1 base. The CDR3 covers 15 residues. Germline CDR1 KGHDR, CDR2 SFDVKD. The CDR3 is CATSEGQGAQETQYF. For the CDR3, the DNA is TGTGCCACCAGTGAGGGACAGGGGGCCCAAGAGACCCAGTACTTC.

The chain links TRBV19 to TRBJ1-1; D may be TRBD1 (5 bases). The CDR3 length is 14 residues. Looked up from germline, CDR1 is LNHDA and CDR2 is SQIVND (reference sequence). Trimming shortened V by 0 bases and J by 11 bases, and 16 bases separated the two germline ends. In nucleotides, the CDR3 is TGTGCCAGTAGTATAGATCTATCCCAGGGTTGGGCTTTCTTT. It is translated as CASSIDLSQGWAFF.